The 6 T cell receptor beta chains given below trace back to one sample, sequenced in a study of Graves' ophthalmopathy and Graves' hyperthyroidism. Amplification of the TCR beta CDR3 regions used RNA transcripts (as template). An initial RT-PCR round employing HTBI primers preceded a second-round multiplex PCR. TCRdb re-derived calls from the multiplex PCR reads in MiXCR, one entry per CDR3 protein. The table has roughly 610,000 distinct CDR3 sequences, roughly 20% seen once. Sequenced sample: peripheral blood. The source is a woman between 18 and 29 years old with stable Graves' hyperthyroidism. Some clones in this sample may be carry-over from other donors' samples.

The chain links TRBV6-5 to TRBJ1-2; unclear D gene. The CDR3 extends over 16 amino acids. The V and J ends lost 2 bases and 4 bases respectively, with 17 bases between them. The germline V gene encodes CDR1 MNHEY and CDR2 SVGAGI. The CDR3 sequence is CASSYVVGGSLYGYTF. CDR3 bases: TGTGCCAGCAGTTACGTGGTCGGAGGCTCCCTCTATGGCTACACCTTC.

Many counts were recorded for this clonotype. The chain is built from TRBV10-3 and TRBJ1-3; D is ambiguous. Trimming cost V 4 bases and J 2 bases, with 6 bases left between them. Germline CDR1 is ENHRY and CDR2 is SYGVKD. The CDR3 totals 13 residues. The CDR3 here is CAISVAAGNTIYF. CDR3 DNA sequence: TGTGCCATCAGTGTTGCAGCTGGAAACACCATATATTTT.

In this sample, this clonotype turned up many times. The genes are TRBV18 and TRBJ1-1; TRBD1 is a possible D gene (5 bases). Germline CDR1 KGHSH, CDR2 LQKENI. This CDR3 contains 12 residues. The V and J ends lost 3 bases and 7 bases respectively, with 9 bases between them. The CDR3 loop is CASSPRVGEAFF. The CDR3 region has the DNA TGTGCCAGCTCACCCAGGGTAGGTGAAGCTTTCTTT.

This clonotype has at least ten counts. V is TRBV24-1 and J is TRBJ1-2; 7 bases line up with TRBD1. This CDR3 has 14 residues. Unmatched junction bases numbered 8, after V lost 5 bases and J lost 6 bases. Germline V lookup: CDR1 KGHDR, CDR2 SFDVKD. In DNA, the CDR3 is TGTGCCACCAGTGCCTCTGACAGGGTAGATGGCTACACCTTC. Protein product: CATSASDRVDGYTF.

This clonotype was observed many times. The chain recombines TRBV28 with TRBJ2-7, with 9 bases aligning to TRBD2. CDR1 and CDR2 (germline): MDHEN, SYDVKM. The CDR3 has 16 amino acids. The trim removed 2 bases at V and 3 bases at J, leaving 8 bases unmatched. This CDR3 is CASSLDGAGGRYEQYF. The CDR3 DNA reads as TGTGCCAGCAGTTTAGATGGTGCGGGAGGGCGCTACGAGCAGTACTTC.

Comments on this clonotype: One end of the junction fails to match germline, which may point to a read error. V and J are TRBV19 and TRBJ1-1; no clear D gene. Germline lookup yields CDR1 LNHDA and CDR2 SQIVND (reference sequence). The CDR3 length is 11 residues. The CDR3 coding sequence is TGTGCCAGTATCTTGAACACTGATGCTTTCTTT. This sequence encodes CASILNTDAFF.